This T cell receptor (beta chain) is drawn from a study of identical twins. Study observations and caveats: Researchers caution that invariant MAIT and iNKT cells could partly confound zero-insertion analyses. With abundant cord blood beta clonotypes, insertions were fewer; memory repertoires showed no such pattern.

In regard to this clonotype: Its antigen is not known.

This CDR3 region has 15 residues. Germline V gene data show CDR1 as ENHRY and CDR2 as SYGVKD. V was pared by 6 bases and J by 0 bases, with 4 bases of the junction left unmatched. Each cDNA held unique molecular identifiers, and template switching gave it a universal primer site. Via MiXCR, TCRdb re-called the 5' RACE reads, giving one row per CDR3 protein. The table records roughly 1.6 million distinct CDR3 sequences, about 31% of them present only once. Sequences were obtained from cord blood. The chain employs TRBV10-3 and TRBJ2-1, with 8 nucleotides matching TRBD2. This sequence originates from a newborn girl in good health. In DNA, the CDR3 is TGTGCCATCAGCGGCGGGAGGCTCTCCTACAATGAGCAGTTCTTC. Residues: CAISGGRLSYNEQFF.